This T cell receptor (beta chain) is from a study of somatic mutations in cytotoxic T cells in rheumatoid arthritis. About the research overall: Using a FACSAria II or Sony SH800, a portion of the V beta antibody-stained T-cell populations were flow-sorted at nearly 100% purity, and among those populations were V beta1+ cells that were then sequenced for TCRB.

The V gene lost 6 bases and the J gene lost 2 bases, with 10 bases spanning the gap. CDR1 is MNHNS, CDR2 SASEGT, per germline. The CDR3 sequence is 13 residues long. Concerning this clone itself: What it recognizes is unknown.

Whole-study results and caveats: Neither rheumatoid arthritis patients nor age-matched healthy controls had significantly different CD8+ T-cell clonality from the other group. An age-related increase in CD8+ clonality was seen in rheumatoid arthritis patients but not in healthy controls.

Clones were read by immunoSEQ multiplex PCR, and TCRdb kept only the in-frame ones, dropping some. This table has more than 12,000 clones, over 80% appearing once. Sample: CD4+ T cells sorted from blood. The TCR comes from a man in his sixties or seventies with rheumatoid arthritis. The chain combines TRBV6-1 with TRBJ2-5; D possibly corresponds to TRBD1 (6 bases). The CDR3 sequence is CASRRTEQETQYF. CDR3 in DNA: TGTGCCAGCAGACGGACAGAGCAAGAGACCCAGTACTTC.